This T cell receptor beta chain derives from a study of blood T cell repertoires in COVID-19. Profiled with immunoSEQ multiplex PCR; TCRdb holds only in-frame clones, not every one. The table shows roughly 130,000 clones, with roughly 84% occurring only once. V was pared by 0 bases and J by 8 bases, with 17 bases between. This CDR3 is 16 amino acids long. Germline V gene data show CDR1 as LNHNV and CDR2 as YYDKDF (reference sequence). The chain has TRBV15 and TRBJ1-3; D gene ambiguous. The receptor comes from a middle-aged man with acute COVID-19. Sequences were obtained from PBMCs or T cells enriched from blood (not recorded which). As DNA, the CDR3 is TGTGCCACCAGCAGAGATCTCACAGCCCGTGAAGACACCATATATTTT. This sequence encodes CATSRDLTAREDTIYF. Based on the CDR3 plus reference TRBV15 and TRBJ1-3, the full variable domain is DAMVIQNPRYQVTQFGKPVTLSCSQTLNHNVMYWYQQKSSQAPKLLFHYYDKDFNNEADTPDNFQSRRPNTSFCFLDIRSPGLGDTAMYLCATSRDLTAREDTIYFGEGSWLTVV.